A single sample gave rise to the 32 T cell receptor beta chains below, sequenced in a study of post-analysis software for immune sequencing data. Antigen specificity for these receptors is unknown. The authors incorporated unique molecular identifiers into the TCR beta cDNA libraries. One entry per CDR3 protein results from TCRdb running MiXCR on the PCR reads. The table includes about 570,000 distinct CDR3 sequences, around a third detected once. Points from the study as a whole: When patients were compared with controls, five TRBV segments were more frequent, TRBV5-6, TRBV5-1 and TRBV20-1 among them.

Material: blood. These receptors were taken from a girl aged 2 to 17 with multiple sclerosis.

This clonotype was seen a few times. The CDR3 loop is CASRDLLRGNTEAFF. In DNA form, the CDR3 reads TGCGCCAGCAGAGACCTCCTAAGGGGGAACACTGAAGCTTTCTTT. The V gene is TRBV4-1, the J gene TRBJ1-1; D perhaps matches TRBD1 (5 bases). This CDR3 is built from 15 residues. Germline lookup yields CDR1 MGHRA and CDR2 YSYEKL. V lost 6 bases, J lost 1 base, and 15 bases lay in between.

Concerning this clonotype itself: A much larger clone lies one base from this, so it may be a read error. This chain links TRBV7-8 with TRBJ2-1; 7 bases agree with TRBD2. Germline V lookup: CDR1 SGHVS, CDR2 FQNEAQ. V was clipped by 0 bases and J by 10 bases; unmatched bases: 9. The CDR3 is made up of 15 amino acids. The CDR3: CASSLAGGGGYEQFF. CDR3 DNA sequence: TGTGCCAGCAGCTTAGCGGGGGGGGGAGGTTACGAGCAGTTCTTC.

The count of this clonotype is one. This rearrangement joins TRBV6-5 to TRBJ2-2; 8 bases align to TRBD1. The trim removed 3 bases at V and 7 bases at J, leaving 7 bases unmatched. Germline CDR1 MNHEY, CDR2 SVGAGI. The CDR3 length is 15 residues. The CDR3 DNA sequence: TGTGCCAGCAGTTATCAGGGGGCCATTAGCGGGGAGCTGTTTTTT. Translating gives CASSYQGAISGELFF.

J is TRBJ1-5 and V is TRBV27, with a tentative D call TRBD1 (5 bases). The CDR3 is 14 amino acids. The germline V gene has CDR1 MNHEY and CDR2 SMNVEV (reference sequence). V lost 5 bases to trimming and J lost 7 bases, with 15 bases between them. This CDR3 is CASSPRGSGQPQHF. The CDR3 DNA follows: TGTGCCAGCAGTCCCCGGGGGTCAGGGCAGCCCCAGCATTTT.

The CDR3 is CSAPTAGSYGGTDTQYF. As DNA, the CDR3 is TGCAGTGCTCCGACGGCAGGGAGCTATGGAGGCACAGATACGCAGTATTTT. This chain joins TRBV20-1 and TRBJ2-3; D possibly uses TRBD1 or TRBD2 (5 bases each). Germline-derived CDR1 and CDR2 are DFQATT and SNEGSKA (reference sequence). V lost 5 bases and J lost 1, with 22 bases in between. This CDR3 has 17 residues.

The CDR3 DNA follows: TGTGCCAGCAGGACACCGGAGACCAACTACGAGCAGTACTTC. Translated, it gives CASRTPETNYEQYF. The chain combines TRBV6-6 with TRBJ2-7; D remains unclear. The CDR3 has 14 residues. Trimming removed 6 bases from V and 3 bases from J, with 15 bases in between. Germline V gene data show CDR1 as MNHNY and CDR2 as SVGAGI (reference sequence).

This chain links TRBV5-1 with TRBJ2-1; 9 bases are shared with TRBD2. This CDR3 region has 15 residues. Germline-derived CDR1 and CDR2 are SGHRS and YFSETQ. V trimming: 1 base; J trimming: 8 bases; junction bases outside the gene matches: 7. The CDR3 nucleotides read TGCGCCAGCAGCTTGATTAGCGGGGGCCGCGATGAGCAGTTCTTC. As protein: CASSLISGGRDEQFF.

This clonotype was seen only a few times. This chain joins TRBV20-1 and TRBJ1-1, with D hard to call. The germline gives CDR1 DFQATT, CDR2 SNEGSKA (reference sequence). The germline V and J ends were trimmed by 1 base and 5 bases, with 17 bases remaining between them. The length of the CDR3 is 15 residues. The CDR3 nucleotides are TGCAGTGCTAGAGTTAGTCATGCCCTGGGGACTGAAGCTTTCTTT. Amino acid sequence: CSARVSHALGTEAFF.

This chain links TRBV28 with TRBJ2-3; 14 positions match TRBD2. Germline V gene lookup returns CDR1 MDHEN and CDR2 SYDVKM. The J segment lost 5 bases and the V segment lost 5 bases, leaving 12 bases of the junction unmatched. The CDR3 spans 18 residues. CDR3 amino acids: CASSPGLAGVRWEDTQYF. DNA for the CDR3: TGTGCCAGCAGTCCGGGACTAGCGGGAGTGAGATGGGAAGATACGCAGTATTTT.

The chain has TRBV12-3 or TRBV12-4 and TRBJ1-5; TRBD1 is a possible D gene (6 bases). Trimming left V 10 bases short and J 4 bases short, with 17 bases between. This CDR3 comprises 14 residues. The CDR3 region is CATRGGQFNQPQHF. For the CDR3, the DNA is TGTGCCACGAGAGGAGGACAGTTTAATCAGCCCCAGCATTTT.

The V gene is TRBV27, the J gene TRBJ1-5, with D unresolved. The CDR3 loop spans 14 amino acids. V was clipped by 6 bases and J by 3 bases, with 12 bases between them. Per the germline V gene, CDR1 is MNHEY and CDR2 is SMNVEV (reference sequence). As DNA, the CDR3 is TGTGCCAGCAGACCTTCGAGGGTCAATCAGCCCCAGCATTTT. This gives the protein CASRPSRVNQPQHF.

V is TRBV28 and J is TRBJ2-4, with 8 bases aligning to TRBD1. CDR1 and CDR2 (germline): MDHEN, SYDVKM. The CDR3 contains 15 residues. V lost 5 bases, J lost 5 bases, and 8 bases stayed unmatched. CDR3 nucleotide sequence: TGTGCCAGCAGTGATCCGGGACAGGACGAAAACATTCAGTACTTC. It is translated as CASSDPGQDENIQYF.

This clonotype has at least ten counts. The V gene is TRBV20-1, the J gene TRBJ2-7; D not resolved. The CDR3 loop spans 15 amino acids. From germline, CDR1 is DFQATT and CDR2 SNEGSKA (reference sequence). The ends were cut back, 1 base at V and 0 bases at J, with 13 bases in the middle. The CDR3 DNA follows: TGCAGTGCTAGAGTGGCCACAAGCTACTCCTACGAGCAGTACTTC. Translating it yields CSARVATSYSYEQYF.

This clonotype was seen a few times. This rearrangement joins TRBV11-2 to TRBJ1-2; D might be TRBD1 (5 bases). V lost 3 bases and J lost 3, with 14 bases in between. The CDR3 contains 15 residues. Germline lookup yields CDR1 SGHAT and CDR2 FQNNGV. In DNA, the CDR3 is TGTGCCAGCAGCTTTGTCCGGGACCCCTACTATGGCTACACCTTC. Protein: CASSFVRDPYYGYTF.

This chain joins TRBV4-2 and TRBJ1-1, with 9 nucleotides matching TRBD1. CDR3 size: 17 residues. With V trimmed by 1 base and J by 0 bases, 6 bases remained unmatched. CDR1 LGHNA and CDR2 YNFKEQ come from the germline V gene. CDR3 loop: CASSQGGTGSMNTEAFF. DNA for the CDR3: TGTGCCAGCAGCCAAGGGGGGACAGGGAGCATGAACACTGAAGCTTTCTTT.

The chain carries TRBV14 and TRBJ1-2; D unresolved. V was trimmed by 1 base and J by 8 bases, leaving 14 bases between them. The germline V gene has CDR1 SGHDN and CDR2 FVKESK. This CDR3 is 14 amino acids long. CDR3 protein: CASSQVTGIEGYTF. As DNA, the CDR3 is TGTGCCAGCAGCCAAGTAACGGGGATCGAGGGCTACACCTTC.

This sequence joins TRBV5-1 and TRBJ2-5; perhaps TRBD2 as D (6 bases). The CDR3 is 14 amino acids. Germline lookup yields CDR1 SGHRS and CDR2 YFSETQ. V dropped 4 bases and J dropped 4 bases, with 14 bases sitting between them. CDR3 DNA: TGCGCCAGCAGCCCAATGGGGGGAGGAGAGACCCAGTACTTC. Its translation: CASSPMGGGETQYF.

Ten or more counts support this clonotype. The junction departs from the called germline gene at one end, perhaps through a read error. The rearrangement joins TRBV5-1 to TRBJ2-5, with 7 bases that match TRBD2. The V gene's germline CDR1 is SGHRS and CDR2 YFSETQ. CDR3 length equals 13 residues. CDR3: CASSFGGEETQYF. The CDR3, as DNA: TGTGCCAGCAGCTTTGGGGGGGAAGAGACCCAGTACTTC.

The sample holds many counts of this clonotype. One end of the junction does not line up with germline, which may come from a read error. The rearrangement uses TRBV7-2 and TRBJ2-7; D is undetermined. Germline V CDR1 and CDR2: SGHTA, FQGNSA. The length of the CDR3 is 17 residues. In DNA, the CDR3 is TGTGCCAGCAGATTAGAGGACCTAACCCCACTGGTGTACGAGCAGTACTTC. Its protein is CASRLEDLTPLVYEQYF.

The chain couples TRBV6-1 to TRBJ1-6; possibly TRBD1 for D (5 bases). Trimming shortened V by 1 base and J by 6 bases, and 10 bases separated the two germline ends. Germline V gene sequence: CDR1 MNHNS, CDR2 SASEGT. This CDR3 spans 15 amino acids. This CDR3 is CASSEETASNSPLHF. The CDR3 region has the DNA TGTGCCAGCAGTGAAGAGACAGCGAGTAATTCACCCCTCCACTTT.

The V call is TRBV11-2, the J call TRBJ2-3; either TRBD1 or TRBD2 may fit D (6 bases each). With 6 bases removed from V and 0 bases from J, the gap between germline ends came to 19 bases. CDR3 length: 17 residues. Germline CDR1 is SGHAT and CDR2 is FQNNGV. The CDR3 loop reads CASRKDGGFVSTDTQYF. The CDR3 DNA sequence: TGTGCCAGCAGGAAAGACGGGGGCTTCGTGAGCACAGATACGCAGTATTTT.

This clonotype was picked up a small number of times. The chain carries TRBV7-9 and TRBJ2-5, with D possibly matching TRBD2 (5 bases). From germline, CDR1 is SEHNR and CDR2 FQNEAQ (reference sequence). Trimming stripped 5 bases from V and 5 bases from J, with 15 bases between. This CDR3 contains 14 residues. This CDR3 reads CASSLTRERETQYF. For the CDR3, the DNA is TGTGCCAGCAGCCTAACGAGGGAGAGGGAGACCCAGTACTTC.

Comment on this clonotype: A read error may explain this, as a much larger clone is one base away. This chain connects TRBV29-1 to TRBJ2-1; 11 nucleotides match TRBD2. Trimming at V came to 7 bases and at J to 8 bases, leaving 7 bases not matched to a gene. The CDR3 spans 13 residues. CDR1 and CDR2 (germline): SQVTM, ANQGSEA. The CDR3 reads CSAVAGGLDEQFF. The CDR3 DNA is TGCAGCGCAGTAGCGGGGGGGCTCGATGAGCAGTTCTTC.

CDR3 nucleotide sequence: TGTGCCAGCAGTTTATGGTCAGGGGGCAATGGCAATCAGCCCCAGCATTTT. This sequence encodes CASSLWSGGNGNQPQHF. J is TRBJ1-5 and V is TRBV12-3 or TRBV12-4, with 8 bases fitting TRBD1. Unmatched junction bases numbered 8, after V lost 2 bases and J lost 2 bases. The CDR3 contains 17 residues.

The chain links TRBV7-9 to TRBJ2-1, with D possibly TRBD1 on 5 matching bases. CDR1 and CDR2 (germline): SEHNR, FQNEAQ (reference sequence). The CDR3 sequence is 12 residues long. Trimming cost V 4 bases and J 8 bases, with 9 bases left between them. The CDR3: CASSYDSHEQFF. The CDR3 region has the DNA TGTGCCAGCAGCTATGACAGCCATGAGCAGTTCTTC.

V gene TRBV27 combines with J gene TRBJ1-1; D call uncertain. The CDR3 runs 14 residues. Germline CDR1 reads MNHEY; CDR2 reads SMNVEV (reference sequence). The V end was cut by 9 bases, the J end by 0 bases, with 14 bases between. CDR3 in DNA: TGTGCCAGTAGGGCCCCAGGCATGAACACTGAAGCTTTCTTT. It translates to CASRAPGMNTEAFF.

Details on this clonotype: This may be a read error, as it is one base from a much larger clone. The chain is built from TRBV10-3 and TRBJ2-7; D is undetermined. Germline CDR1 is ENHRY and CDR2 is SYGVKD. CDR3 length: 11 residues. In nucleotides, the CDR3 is TGTGCCATCAGGGAGTCCTACGAGCAGTACTTC. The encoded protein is CAIRESYEQYF.

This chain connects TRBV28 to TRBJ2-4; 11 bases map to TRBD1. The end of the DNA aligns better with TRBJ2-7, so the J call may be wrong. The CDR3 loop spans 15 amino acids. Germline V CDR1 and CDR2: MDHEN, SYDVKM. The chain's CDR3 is CASSLGWTGGNEQYF. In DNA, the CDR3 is TGTGCCAGCAGTTTAGGATGGACAGGGGGCAACGAGCAGTACTTC.

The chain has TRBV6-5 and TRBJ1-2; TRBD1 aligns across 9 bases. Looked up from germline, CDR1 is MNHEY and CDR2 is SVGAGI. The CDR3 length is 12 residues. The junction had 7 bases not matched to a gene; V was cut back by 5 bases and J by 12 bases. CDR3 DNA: TGTGCCAGCAGTAGGACAGGGGAGAAGGACACCTTC. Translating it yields CASSRTGEKDTF.

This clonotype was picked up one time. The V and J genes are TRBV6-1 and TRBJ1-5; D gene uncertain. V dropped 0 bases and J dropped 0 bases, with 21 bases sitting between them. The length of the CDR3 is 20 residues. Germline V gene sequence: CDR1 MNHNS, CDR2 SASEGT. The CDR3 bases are TGTGCCAGCAGTGAAGCGCTGGGGTTGGGGAGATGGGGTAGCAATCAGCCCCAGCATTTT. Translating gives CASSEALGLGRWGSNQPQHF.

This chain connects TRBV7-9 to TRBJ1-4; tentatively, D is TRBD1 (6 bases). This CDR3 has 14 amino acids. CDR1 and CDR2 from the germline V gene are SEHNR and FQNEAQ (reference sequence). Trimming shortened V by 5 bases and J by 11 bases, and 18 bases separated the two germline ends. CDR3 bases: TGTGCCAGCAGCCCACTGGCCGGACAGACGAAACTGTTTTTT. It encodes CASSPLAGQTKLFF.

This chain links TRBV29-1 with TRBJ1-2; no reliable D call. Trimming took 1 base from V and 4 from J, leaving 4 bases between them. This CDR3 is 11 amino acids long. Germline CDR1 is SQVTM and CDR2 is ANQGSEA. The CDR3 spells CSVEVSYGYTF. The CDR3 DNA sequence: TGCAGCGTTGAAGTCAGCTATGGCTACACCTTC.